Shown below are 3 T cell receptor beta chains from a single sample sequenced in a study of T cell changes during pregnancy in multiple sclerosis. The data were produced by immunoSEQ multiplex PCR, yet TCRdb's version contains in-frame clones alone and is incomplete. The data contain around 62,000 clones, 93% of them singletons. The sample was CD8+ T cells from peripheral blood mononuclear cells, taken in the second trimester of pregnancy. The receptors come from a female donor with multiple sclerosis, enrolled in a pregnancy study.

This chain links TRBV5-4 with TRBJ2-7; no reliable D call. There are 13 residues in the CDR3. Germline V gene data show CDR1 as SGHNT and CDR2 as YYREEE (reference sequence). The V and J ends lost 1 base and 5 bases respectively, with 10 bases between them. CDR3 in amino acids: CASSLSISNEQYF. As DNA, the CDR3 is TGTGCCAGCAGCTTGTCTATTAGCAACGAGCAGTACTTC.

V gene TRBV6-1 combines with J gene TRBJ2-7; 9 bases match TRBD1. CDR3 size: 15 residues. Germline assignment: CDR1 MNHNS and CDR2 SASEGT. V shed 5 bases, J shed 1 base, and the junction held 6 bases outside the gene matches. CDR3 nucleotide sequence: TGTGCCAGCAGTTCACAGACAGGGGGATCCTACGAGCAGTACTTC. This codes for CASSSQTGGSYEQYF.

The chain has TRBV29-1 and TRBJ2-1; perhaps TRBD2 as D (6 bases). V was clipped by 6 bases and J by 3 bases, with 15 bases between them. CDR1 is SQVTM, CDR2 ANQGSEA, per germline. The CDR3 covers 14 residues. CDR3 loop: CSVASSVYYNEQFF. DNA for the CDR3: TGCAGCGTAGCCTCTAGCGTATACTACAATGAGCAGTTCTTC.